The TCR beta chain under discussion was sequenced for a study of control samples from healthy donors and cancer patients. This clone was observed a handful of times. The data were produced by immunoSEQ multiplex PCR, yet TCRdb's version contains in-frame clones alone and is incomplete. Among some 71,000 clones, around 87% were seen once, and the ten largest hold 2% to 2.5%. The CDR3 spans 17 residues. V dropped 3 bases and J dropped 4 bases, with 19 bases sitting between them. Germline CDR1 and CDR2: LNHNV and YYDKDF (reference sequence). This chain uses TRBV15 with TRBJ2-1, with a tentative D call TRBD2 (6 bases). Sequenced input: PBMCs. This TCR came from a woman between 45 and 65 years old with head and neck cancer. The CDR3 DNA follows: TGTGCCACCAGCAGTGAACTAGCCGGAAGAGCTTACAATGAGCAGTTCTTC. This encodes CATSSELAGRAYNEQFF.